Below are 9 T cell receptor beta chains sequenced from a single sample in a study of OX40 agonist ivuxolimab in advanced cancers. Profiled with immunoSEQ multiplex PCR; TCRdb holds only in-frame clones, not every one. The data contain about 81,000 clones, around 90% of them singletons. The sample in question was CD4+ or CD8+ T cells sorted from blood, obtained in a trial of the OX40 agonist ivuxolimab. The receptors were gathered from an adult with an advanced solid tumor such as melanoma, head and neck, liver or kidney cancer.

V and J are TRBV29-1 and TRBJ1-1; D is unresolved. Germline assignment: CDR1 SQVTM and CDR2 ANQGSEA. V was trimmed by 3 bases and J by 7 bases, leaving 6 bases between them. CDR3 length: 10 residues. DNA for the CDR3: TGCAGCGTTGATTTAGATGAAGCTTTCTTT. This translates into CSVDLDEAFF. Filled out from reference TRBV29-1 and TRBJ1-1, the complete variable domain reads SAVISQKPSRDICQRGTSLTIQCQVDSQVTMMFWYRQQPGQSLTLIATANQGSEATYESGFVIDKFPISRPNLTFSTLTVSNMSPEDSSIYLCSVDLDEAFFGQGTRLTVV.

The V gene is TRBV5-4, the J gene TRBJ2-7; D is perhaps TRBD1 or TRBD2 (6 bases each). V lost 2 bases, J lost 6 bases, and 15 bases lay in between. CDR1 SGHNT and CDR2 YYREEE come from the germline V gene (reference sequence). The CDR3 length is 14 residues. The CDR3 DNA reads TGTGCCAGCAGCTTTTTCGGGGGCGTGCGCGAGCAGTACTTC. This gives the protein CASSFFGGVREQYF.

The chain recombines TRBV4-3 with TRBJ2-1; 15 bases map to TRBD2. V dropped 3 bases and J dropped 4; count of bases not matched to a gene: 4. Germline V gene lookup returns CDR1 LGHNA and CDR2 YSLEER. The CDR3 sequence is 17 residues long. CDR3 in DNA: TGCGCCAGCAGCCAGGGGACTAGCGGGGGGCTGTACAATGAGCAGTTCTTC. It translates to CASSQGTSGGLYNEQFF.

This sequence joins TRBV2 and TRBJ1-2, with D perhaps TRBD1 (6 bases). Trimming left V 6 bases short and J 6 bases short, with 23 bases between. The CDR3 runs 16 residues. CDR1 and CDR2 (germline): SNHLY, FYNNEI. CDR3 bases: TGTGCCAGCAGGAGACAGACAGGAGGTTTAGGTGATGGCTACACCTTC. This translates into CASRRQTGGLGDGYTF.

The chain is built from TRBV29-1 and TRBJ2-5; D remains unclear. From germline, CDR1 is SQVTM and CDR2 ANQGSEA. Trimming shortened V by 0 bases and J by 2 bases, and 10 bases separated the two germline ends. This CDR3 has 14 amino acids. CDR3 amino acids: CSVEDLVGQETQYF. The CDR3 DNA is TGCAGCGTTGAAGACCTGGTGGGTCAAGAGACCCAGTACTTC.

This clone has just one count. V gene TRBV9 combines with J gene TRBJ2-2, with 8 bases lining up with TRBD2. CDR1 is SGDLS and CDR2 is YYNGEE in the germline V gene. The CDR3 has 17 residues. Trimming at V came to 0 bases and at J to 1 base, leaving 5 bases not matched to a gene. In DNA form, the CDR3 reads TGTGCCAGCAGCGTAGTTAAGAGCGGGGGGAACACCGGGGAGCTGTTTTTT. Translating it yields CASSVVKSGGNTGELFF.

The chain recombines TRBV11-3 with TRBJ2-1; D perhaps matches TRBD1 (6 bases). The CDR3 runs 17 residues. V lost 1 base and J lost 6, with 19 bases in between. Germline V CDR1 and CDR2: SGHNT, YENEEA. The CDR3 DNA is TGTGCCAGCAGCTTAGCACAGGGCCTCGGCGTTCTCAATGAGCAGTTCTTC. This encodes CASSLAQGLGVLNEQFF.

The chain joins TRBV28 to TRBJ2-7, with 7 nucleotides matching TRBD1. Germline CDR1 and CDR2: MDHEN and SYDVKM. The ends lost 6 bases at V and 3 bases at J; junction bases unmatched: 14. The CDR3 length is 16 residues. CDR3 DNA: TGTGCCAGCAGCACACCCGAGGGCAGGGGGAACTACGAGCAGTACTTC. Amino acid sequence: CASSTPEGRGNYEQYF.

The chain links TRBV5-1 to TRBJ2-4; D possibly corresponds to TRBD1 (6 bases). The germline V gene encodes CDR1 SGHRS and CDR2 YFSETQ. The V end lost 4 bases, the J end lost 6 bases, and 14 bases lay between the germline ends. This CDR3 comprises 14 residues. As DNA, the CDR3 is TGCGCCAGCAGCGCTGGGATAGGGGGAAACATTCAGTACTTC. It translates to CASSAGIGGNIQYF.